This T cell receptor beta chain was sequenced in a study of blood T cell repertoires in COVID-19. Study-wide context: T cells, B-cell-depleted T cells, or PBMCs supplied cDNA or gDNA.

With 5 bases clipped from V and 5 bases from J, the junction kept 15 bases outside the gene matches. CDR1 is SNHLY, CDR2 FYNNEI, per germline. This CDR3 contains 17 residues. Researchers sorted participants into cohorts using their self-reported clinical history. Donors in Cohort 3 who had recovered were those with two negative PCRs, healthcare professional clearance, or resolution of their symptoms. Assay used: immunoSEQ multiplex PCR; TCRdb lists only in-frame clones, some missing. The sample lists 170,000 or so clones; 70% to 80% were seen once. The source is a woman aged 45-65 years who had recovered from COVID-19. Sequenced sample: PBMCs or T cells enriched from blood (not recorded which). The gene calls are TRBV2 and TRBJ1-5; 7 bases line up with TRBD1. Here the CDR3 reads CASSPRSDRRIYQPQHF. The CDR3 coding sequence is TGTGCCAGCAGTCCTAGGTCGGACAGGCGAATCTATCAGCCCCAGCATTTT.